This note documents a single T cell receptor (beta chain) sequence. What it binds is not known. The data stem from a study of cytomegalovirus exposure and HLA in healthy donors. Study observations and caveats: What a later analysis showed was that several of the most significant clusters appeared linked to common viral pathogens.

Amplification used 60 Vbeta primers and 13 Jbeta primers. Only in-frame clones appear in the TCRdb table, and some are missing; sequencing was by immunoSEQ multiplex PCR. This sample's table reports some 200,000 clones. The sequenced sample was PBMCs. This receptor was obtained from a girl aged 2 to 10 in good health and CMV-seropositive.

CDR3: CASSLGGANNYGYTF. The CDR3 nucleotides read TGTGCCAGCAGCTTAGGCGGGGCAAATAACTATGGCTACACCTTC. V is TRBV7-2 and J is TRBJ1-2; tentative D call: TRBD1 (5 bases). The length of the CDR3 is 15 residues. V lost 1 base, J lost 1 base, and 10 bases lay in between. The V gene's germline CDR1 is SGHTA and CDR2 FQGNSA.